This TCR beta chain derives from a study of blood T cells in healthy people across ages. CDR3 length: 13 amino acids. The germline V gene encodes CDR1 SGHNT and CDR2 YENEEA. V gave up 5 bases and J gave up 3 bases, with 10 bases separating them. Overall study results and limits: Diversity of TCR beta per million T cells declined in a roughly linear way with age. Strong correlation existed between TCR beta diversity and naive T cell percentage.

Through a sample-barcoded 5' primer and a J-beta primer mix, a second PCR was run for about 6 to 11 cycles. Every single cDNA molecule received a tag from a template-switch adaptor with 12 random nucleotides. In TCRdb, the 5' RACE reads were re-called with MiXCR into one record per CDR3 protein. The table includes some 900,000 distinct CDR3 sequences, about 44% detected once. Comments on this clonotype: Its cognate antigen is unknown.

The sequenced material came from blood. The chain recombines TRBV11-3 with TRBJ1-1; D remains unclear. The sequence came from a man aged 25-45 years in good health. The CDR3: CASSRLSDTEAFF. CDR3 nucleotides: TGTGCCAGCAGCCGACTGTCGGACACTGAAGCTTTCTTT.